This T cell receptor (beta chain) emerged from a study of blood T cell repertoires in COVID-19. Across the study: COVID-19 samples collected from the United States, Italy and Spain covered acute and convalescent phases. In each case, the material was cDNA or gDNA derived from T cells, B-cell-depleted T cells, or PBMCs.

The germline V gene encodes CDR1 SQVTM and CDR2 ANQGSEA. V was pared by 7 bases and J by 3 bases, with 9 bases of the junction left unmatched. This CDR3 has 13 amino acids. Per the original data handling: For nucleated cells, counts were estimated from reference gene primer amplification. Using immunoSEQ multiplex PCR, the repertoire was profiled, and TCRdb retains in-frame clones only, with some absent. V, J and clone size were drawn from that table, and D and trimming were deduced from the DNA. The table includes roughly 250,000 clones, around 89% detected once. Sequenced: peripheral blood. The sequence derives from a man younger than 40 with acute or convalescent COVID-19. J is TRBJ2-7 and V is TRBV29-1; 7 nucleotides align to TRBD1. CDR3: CSARQTGYYEQYF. The CDR3 DNA follows: TGCAGCGCCAGACAGACAGGGTACTACGAGCAGTACTTC.